This T cell receptor (beta chain) stems from a study of T cell responses to AZD1222 COVID-19 vaccine. Study outcomes and limitations: Dominant at 160-218 and 743-854, vaccine-associated CD4 TCRs also spanned spike. Donors were mostly white British, more females; clonal diversity possibly underestimated. Two AZD1222 doses significantly raised spike-specific TCR breadth and depth over controls.

The repertoire was sequenced with immunoSEQ multiplex PCR; TCRdb's copy has only in-frame clones and lacks some. The table lists under 150,000 clones, roughly 92% of them singletons, with 0.91% in the top ten. The germline V gene encodes CDR1 LGHDT and CDR2 YNNKEL (reference sequence). The CDR3 contains 16 residues. Trimming took 0 bases from V and 5 from J, leaving 14 bases between them. A note on this clone: The antigen remains unidentified.

Sequencing was performed on peripheral blood, taken on day 0 of AZD1222 vaccination. The genes are TRBV3-1 (or the pseudogene TRBV3-2) and TRBJ1-3; D is perhaps TRBD1 (5 bases). The clonotype was recovered from an adult in good health. As DNA, the CDR3 is TGTGCCAGCAGCCAAGAACGCCGAGGGACCCGAAACACCATATATTTT. It codes for CASSQERRGTRNTIYF.